The 4 T cell receptor beta chains below come from one sample, sequenced in a study of cytomegalovirus exposure and HLA in healthy donors. The study ran its PCR with 60 Vbeta and 13 Jbeta primers. Sequencing was performed with immunoSEQ multiplex PCR; in TCRdb, only in-frame clones are kept and a portion is missing. The table lists around 210,000 clones, 70% to 80% of them singletons, with 2.5% to 3.5% in the top ten. The specimen was PBMCs. These receptors all come from a woman aged 25 to 39 in good health and CMV-seronegative.

The chain links TRBV6-4 to TRBJ2-5; TRBD2 matches at 9 bases. Germline lookup yields CDR1 MRHNA and CDR2 SNTAGT. The length of the CDR3 is 15 residues. V shed 9 bases, J shed 5 bases, and the junction held 13 bases outside the gene matches. The CDR3 protein is CASPRAGGGLETQYF. As DNA, the CDR3 is TGTGCCAGTCCGCGGGCGGGAGGGGGTCTTGAGACCCAGTACTTC.

Only one count was recorded for this clone. The chain has TRBV5-1 and TRBJ1-3, with D unresolved. CDR1 SGHRS and CDR2 YFSETQ come from the germline V gene. The CDR3 extends over 14 amino acids. The ends were cut back, 4 bases at V and 0 bases at J, with 8 bases in the middle. The CDR3 sequence is CASSPGLSGNTIYF. CDR3 coding DNA: TGCGCCAGCAGCCCAGGCCTCTCTGGAAACACCATATATTTT.

The genes are TRBV6-6 and TRBJ2-2; a weak D match, TRBD1 (5 bases). From germline, CDR1 is MNHNY and CDR2 SVGAGI (reference sequence). The V and J ends lost 7 bases and 6 bases respectively, with 9 bases between them. The CDR3 is 12 residues long. The CDR3 DNA follows: TGTGCCAGCAATGCAGGGTCCGGGGAGCTGTTTTTT. Protein: CASNAGSGELFF.

This sequence joins TRBV28 and TRBJ2-7; 7 bases are shared with TRBD2. V dropped 2 bases and J dropped 2; count of bases not matched to a gene: 9. This CDR3 contains 16 residues. CDR1 and CDR2 from the germline V gene are MDHEN and SYDVKM. Here the CDR3 DNA reads TGTGCCAGCAGTTTAGGGGGAGGGTTCCAACCCTACGAGCAGTACTTC. It codes for CASSLGGGFQPYEQYF.